A selection of T cell receptor beta chains follows, all from one sample in a study of circulating and synovial CD4+ cells in juvenile arthritis. Sequencing was performed with immunoSEQ multiplex PCR; in TCRdb, only in-frame clones are kept and a portion is missing. The repertoire holds around 32,000 clones, with about 95% as singletons. The sequencing input was CD4+ T cells from blood. The receptors were sampled from a human donor with juvenile idiopathic arthritis. Each CDR3 is given with its conserved first and last residue. Each record gives: J gene, D gene, clone size, V gene, CDR3 DNA, CDR3 protein. D genes are given only for firm matches. Size values are once, few and many counts, or a class for expanded clones, and some rows have none.

>TRBJ2-1|NA|NA|TRBV9
TGTGCCAGCAGCGTCGGTCGACAGACTAGCTACAATGAGCAGTTCTTC
CASSVGRQTSYNEQFF
>TRBJ2-7|TRBD2|NA|TRBV6-5
TGTGCCAGCAGTTACAGACTAGCGGGCTACGAGCAGTACTTC
CASSYRLAGYEQYF
>TRBJ1-3|TRBD1|NA|TRBV5-1
TGCGCCAGCAGCGTGGACAGGGGGTCTGGAAACACCATATATTTT
CASSVDRGSGNTIYF
>TRBJ2-7|NA|NA|TRBV20-1
TGCAGTGCCCGACTATCCTACGAGCAGTACTTC
CSARLSYEQYF
>TRBJ1-4|TRBD1|NA|TRBV5-1
TGCGCCAGCAGCTTGGGGACAGGGTCAACTAATGAAAAACTGTTTTTT
CASSLGTGSTNEKLFF
>TRBJ1-3|NA|NA|TRBV5-6
TGTGCCAGCAGCCCCCGGGGGGGGATCGCTGGAAACACCATATATTTT
CASSPRGGIAGNTIYF
>TRBJ2-7|NA|NA|TRBV19
TGTGCCAGTAGTGTTCAACAGGGTATCGGTGTCGACGAGCAGTACTTC
CASSVQQGIGVDEQYF
>TRBJ2-7|NA|once|TRBV10-3
TGTGCCACACAACAACCGCAGGGGTTTCTGAACGAGCAGTACTTC
CATQQPQGFLNEQYF
>TRBJ2-3|NA|NA|TRBV5-1
TGCGCCAGCAGTTTCACAGGACAGAGCACAGATACGCAGTATTTT
CASSFTGQSTDTQYF
>TRBJ2-7|NA|NA|TRBV5-5
TGTGCCAGCAGCCCCCAGCCAGGAAACTCCTACGAGCAGTACTTC
CASSPQPGNSYEQYF
>TRBJ2-1|NA|NA|TRBV5-6
TGTGCCAGCAGCTTTGGGGGGGGCCTACACAATGAGCAGTTCTTC
CASSFGGGLHNEQFF
>TRBJ1-4|NA|NA|TRBV5-1
TGCGCCAGCAGCGAGGGGGCAACTAATGAAAAACTGTTTTTT
CASSEGATNEKLFF